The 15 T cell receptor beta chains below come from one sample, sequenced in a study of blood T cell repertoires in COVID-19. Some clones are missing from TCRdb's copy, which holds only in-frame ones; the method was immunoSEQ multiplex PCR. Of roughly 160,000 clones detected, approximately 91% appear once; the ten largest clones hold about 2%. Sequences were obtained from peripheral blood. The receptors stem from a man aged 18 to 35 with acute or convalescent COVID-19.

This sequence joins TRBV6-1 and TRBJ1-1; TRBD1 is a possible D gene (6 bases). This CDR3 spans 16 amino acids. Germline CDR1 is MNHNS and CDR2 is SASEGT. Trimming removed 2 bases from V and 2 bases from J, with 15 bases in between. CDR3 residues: CASSEFKGRGNTEAFF. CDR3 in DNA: TGTGCCAGCAGTGAATTTAAAGGCAGGGGTAACACTGAAGCTTTCTTT.

The CDR3 reads CASSQEQGVLPQHF. In DNA, the CDR3 is TGTGCCAGCAGCCAAGAGCAGGGGGTTCTGCCCCAGCATTTT. The rearrangement uses TRBV3-1 (or the pseudogene TRBV3-2) and TRBJ1-5, with 7 bases fitting TRBD1. V dropped 0 bases and J dropped 9; count of bases not matched to a gene: 5. Germline V CDR1 and CDR2: LGHDT, YNNKEL (reference sequence). The CDR3 totals 14 residues.

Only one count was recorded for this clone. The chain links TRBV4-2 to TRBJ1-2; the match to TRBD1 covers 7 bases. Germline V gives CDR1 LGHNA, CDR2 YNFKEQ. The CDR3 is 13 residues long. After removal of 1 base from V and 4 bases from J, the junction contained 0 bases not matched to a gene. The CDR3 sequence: CASSQGQGYGYTF. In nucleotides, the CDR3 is TGTGCCAGCAGCCAAGGACAGGGCTATGGCTACACCTTC.

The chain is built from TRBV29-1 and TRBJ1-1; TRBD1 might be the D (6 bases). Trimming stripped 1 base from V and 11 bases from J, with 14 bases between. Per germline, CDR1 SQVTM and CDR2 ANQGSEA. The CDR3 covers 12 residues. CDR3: CSVEGTEPGAFF. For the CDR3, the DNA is TGCAGCGTTGAAGGGACAGAACCCGGGGCTTTCTTT.

CDR3 amino acids: CASSVGGQGGNEQFF. CDR3 DNA: TGTGCCAGCAGCGTAGGGGGACAGGGTGGCAATGAGCAGTTCTTC. This rearrangement joins TRBV9 to TRBJ2-1; 9 positions match TRBD1. Per germline, CDR1 SGDLS and CDR2 YYNGEE. Trimming cost V 0 bases and J 6 bases; bases outside gene matches: 4. The length of the CDR3 is 15 residues.

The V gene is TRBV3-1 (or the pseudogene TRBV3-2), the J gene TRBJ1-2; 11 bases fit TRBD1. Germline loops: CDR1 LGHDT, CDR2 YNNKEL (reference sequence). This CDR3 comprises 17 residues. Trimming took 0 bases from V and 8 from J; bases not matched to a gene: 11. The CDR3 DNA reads TGTGCCAGCAGCCAAGATGCGTGGGGGACAGGGGGATCAGGCTACACCTTC. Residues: CASSQDAWGTGGSGYTF.

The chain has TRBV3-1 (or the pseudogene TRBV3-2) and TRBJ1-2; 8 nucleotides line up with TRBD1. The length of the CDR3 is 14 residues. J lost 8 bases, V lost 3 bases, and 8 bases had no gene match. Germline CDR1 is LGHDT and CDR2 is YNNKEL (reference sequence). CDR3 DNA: TGTGCCAGCAGCCAGTTCAGGGGGCCGGTAGGCTACACCTTC. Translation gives CASSQFRGPVGYTF.

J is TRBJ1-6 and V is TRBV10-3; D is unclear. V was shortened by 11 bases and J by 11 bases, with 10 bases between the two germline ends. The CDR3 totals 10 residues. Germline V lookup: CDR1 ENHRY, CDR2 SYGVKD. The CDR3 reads CASRGTPLHF. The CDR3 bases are TGTGCCTCTCGGGGAACACCCCTCCACTTT.

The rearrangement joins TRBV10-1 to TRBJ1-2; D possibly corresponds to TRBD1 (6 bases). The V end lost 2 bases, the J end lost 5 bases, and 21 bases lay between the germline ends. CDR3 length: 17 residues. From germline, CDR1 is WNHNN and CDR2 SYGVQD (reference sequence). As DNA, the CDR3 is TGCGCCAGCAGTGAGGTGGGTCAGGGGCGTGTGGGGTATGGCTACACCTTC. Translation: CASSEVGQGRVGYGYTF.

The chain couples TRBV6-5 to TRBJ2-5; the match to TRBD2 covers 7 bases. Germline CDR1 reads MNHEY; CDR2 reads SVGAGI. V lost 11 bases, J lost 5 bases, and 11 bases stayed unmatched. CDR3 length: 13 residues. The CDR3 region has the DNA TGTGCCTCGCAGGCGGGGGTTTGGGAGACCCAGTACTTC. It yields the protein CASQAGVWETQYF.

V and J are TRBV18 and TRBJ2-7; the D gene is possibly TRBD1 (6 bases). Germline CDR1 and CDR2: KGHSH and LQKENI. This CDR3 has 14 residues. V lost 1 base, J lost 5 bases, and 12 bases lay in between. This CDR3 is CASSPLSYRDEQYF. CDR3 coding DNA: TGTGCCAGCTCACCACTAAGTTACAGGGACGAGCAGTACTTC.

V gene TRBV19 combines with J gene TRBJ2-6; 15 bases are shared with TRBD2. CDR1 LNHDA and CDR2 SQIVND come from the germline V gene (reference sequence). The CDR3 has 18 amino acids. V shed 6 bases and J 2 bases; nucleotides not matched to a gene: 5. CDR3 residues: CASSPGLAGGAGANVLTF. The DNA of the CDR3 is TGTGCCAGTAGCCCGGGACTAGCGGGAGGAGCTGGGGCCAACGTCCTGACTTTC.

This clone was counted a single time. The CDR3 nucleotides are TGCGCCAGCAGCCAAGGACAGGACCTTAACACTGAAGCTTTCTTT. Its protein is CASSQGQDLNTEAFF. This chain links TRBV4-1 with TRBJ1-1; D is perhaps TRBD1 (6 bases). This CDR3 comprises 15 residues. V was trimmed by 1 base and J by 2 bases, leaving 11 bases between them. The germline V gene encodes CDR1 MGHRA and CDR2 YSYEKL.

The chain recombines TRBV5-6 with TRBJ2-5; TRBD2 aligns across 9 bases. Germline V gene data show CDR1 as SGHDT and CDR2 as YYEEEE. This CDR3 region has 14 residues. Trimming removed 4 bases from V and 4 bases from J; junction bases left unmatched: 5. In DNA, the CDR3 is TGTGCCAGCAGCCCGGGACTAGCCGTAGAGACCCAGTACTTC. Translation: CASSPGLAVETQYF.

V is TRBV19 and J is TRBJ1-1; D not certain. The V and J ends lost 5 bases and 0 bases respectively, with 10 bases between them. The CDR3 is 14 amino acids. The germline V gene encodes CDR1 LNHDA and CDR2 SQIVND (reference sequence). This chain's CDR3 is CASSAYGVNTEAFF. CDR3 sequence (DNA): TGTGCCAGTAGTGCCTACGGGGTGAACACTGAAGCTTTCTTT.